A selection of T cell receptor beta chains follows, all from one sample in a study of T cells after yellow fever vaccination. TCRdb itself ran the 5' RACE reads through MiXCR, one entry per CDR3 protein. The table includes some 170,000 distinct CDR3 sequences, approximately 10% detected once. The input for sequencing was CD8+ T cells sorted from PBMCs, taken 45 days after the yellow fever booster vaccination. These TCRs come from a man between 18 and 29 years old who received the YFV17D yellow fever vaccine. Each CDR3 is given with its conserved first and last residue. The D gene is left open where the match is weak. Clone size, where shown, is once, few, many, or a class for clones that have expanded.

TRBJ2-5 | NA | many | TRBV7-2 | CASSLYVDYQETQYF | TGTGCCAGCAGCCTCTATGTAGACTACCAAGAGACCCAGTACTTC
TRBJ1-1 | TRBD1 | few | TRBV4-1 | CASSEDGTVEAFF | TGCGCCAGCAGCGAAGACGGGACAGTTGAAGCTTTCTTT
TRBJ1-1 | NA | many | TRBV4-3 | CASSPSLKTEEAFF | TGCGCCAGCAGCCCTAGCTTAAAGACGGAAGAAGCTTTCTTT
TRBJ2-7 | NA | few | TRBV12-3/TRBV12-4 | CASSRDTIEQYF | TGTGCCAGCAGCCGGGACACCATCGAGCAGTACTTC
TRBJ1-2 | NA | few | TRBV30 | CAWSASWGDGYTF | TGTGCCTGGAGTGCATCTTGGGGGGACGGCTACACCTTC
TRBJ1-5 | NA | few | TRBV6-1 | CASSEFTVSNQPQHF | TGTGCCAGCAGTGAATTTACAGTAAGCAATCAGCCCCAGCATTTT
TRBJ2-2 | TRBD1 | NA | TRBV12-3/TRBV12-4 | CASSLFETGYFTGELFF | TGTGCCAGCAGTTTATTTGAGACAGGGTATTTCACCGGGGAGCTGTTTTTT
TRBJ1-2 | TRBD1 | few | TRBV20-1 | CSAVDRDYGYTF | TGCAGTGCTGTCGACAGGGACTATGGCTACACCTTC
TRBJ2-5 | NA | many | TRBV20-1 | CSASPGVGGQETQYF | TGCAGTGCTAGTCCGGGGGTGGGAGGCCAAGAGACCCAGTACTTC
TRBJ2-3 | TRBD2 | few | TRBV9 | CASSVGLAGGSTDTQYF | TGTGCCAGCAGCGTAGGACTAGCGGGTGGGAGCACAGATACGCAGTATTTT
TRBJ1-3 | NA | NA | TRBV4-3 | CASSQAAAGSGNTIYF | TGCGCCAGCAGCCAAGCGGCGGCGGGTTCAGGAAACACCATATATTTT
TRBJ2-3 | NA | NA | TRBV7-2 | CASSFFGYGGDTDTQYF | TGTGCCAGCAGCTTTTTCGGCTATGGCGGGGACACAGATACGCAGTATTTT
TRBJ2-1 | NA | NA | TRBV19 | CASSDYWGNGPYNEQFF | TGTGCCAGTAGTGACTACTGGGGGAATGGCCCCTACAATGAGCAGTTCTTC
TRBJ1-2 | NA | few | TRBV4-1 | CASSQVPQAPYGYTF | TGCGCCAGCAGCCAAGTCCCACAGGCACCCTATGGCTACACCTTC
TRBJ2-3 | NA | NA | TRBV11-2 | CASSWEQFTDTQYF | TGTGCCAGCAGCTGGGAGCAATTCACAGATACGCAGTATTTT
TRBJ1-2 | NA | NA | TRBV6-5 | CASSYGAYGYTF | TGTGCCAGCAGTTACGGAGCCTATGGCTACACCTTC
TRBJ2-7 | NA | many | TRBV7-9 | CASSFTAYEQYF | TGTGCCAGCAGCTTCACGGCCTACGAGCAGTACTTC